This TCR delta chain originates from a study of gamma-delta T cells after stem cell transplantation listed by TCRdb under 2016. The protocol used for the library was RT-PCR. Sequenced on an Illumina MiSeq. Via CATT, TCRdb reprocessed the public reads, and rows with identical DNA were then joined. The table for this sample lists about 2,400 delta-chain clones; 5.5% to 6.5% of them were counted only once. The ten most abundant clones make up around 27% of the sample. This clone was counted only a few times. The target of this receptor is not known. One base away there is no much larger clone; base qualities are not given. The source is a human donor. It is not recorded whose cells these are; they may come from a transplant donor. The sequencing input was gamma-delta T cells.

CDR3 protein: CACDPWGPDTDKLIF. In nucleotides, the sequence is TGTGCCTGTGATCCGTGGGGGCCCGACACCGATAAACTCATCTTT. The V gene is TRDV2 and the J gene is TRDJ1, with TRDD3 perhaps the D gene, on 6 matching bases. The CDR3 spans 15 residues, from the cysteine through the phenylalanine. Only the CDR3 DNA stays, 45 bases, in frame from base 1. Reading the germline V gene gives CDR1 GEAIGNYY and CDR2 EKD. V drops 4 bases and J drops 0 bases, leaving 14 bases in between.